This paragraph covers one T cell receptor beta chain sequence. The antigen is unknown. CDR3 length: 17 residues. V dropped 5 bases and J dropped 4 bases, with 21 bases sitting between them. Germline values: CDR1 SEHNR, CDR2 FQNEAQ (reference sequence). The sample is drawn from a study of radiotherapy plus CTLA-4 blockade in lung cancer. Looking at the study overall: There were objective responses in over 15% of patients, and 31% had disease control. Study-wide findings and caveats: The best predictor of response was reported to be early blood T cell clone dynamics, with interferon-beta. The study found tumor-derived TCR clones expanded in blood after radiotherapy plus ipilimumab.

Only in-frame clones appear in the TCRdb table, and some are missing; sequencing was by immunoSEQ multiplex PCR. The data contain roughly 50,000 clones, roughly three quarters of them singletons. Focal radiation plus CTLA-4 blockade with ipilimumab was given to patients with chemo-refractory metastatic non-small-cell lung cancer. The sequencing here drew on peripheral blood, taken from a patient treated with radiotherapy plus ipilimumab. This chain uses TRBV7-9 with TRBJ2-1; TRBD2 might be the D (6 bases). This receptor was identified in a human donor with non-small cell lung cancer who had stable disease on radiotherapy plus ipilimumab. The CDR3 spells CASSPVQAGNYYNEQFF. In nucleotides, the CDR3 is TGTGCCAGCAGCCCTGTTCAGGCGGGAAATTATTACAATGAGCAGTTCTTC.